This is a list of T cell receptor beta chains from one sample in a study of cytomegalovirus exposure and HLA in healthy donors. The data were produced by immunoSEQ multiplex PCR, yet TCRdb's version contains in-frame clones alone and is incomplete. The sample contains tens of thousands of clones, approximately 80% of which appear only once. The sequenced sample consisted of PBMCs. These receptors came from a man aged 18 to 30 in good health and CMV-seronegative. Each CDR3 is given without its conserved first and last residue. The order of the fields is V gene, J gene, CDR3 protein.

v_gene: TRBV18; j_gene: TRBJ2-7; CDR3aa: ASSPKGQGSHEQY
v_gene: TRBV19; j_gene: TRBJ2-3; CDR3aa: ASSTTLAGMKWDTQY
v_gene: TRBV13; j_gene: TRBJ2-2; CDR3aa: ASSRGGTGELF
v_gene: TRBV5-4; j_gene: TRBJ2-2; CDR3aa: ASSFGLAGNTGELF
v_gene: TRBV27; j_gene: TRBJ2-3; CDR3aa: ASSILSGGIRDTQY
v_gene: TRBV19; j_gene: TRBJ1-2; CDR3aa: ASRASGTGGYGYT
v_gene: TRBV5-1; j_gene: TRBJ2-1; CDR3aa: ASSLRQASFRMNEQF
v_gene: TRBV11-1; j_gene: TRBJ2-5; CDR3aa: ASSEDRGHQETQY
v_gene: TRBV6-5; j_gene: TRBJ1-5; CDR3aa: ASNRQGFGQPQH
v_gene: TRBV5-1; j_gene: TRBJ1-1; CDR3aa: ASSLTPTGPNTEAF
v_gene: TRBV5-8; j_gene: TRBJ2-3; CDR3aa: ASSLALLAGGTVTDTQY
v_gene: TRBV7-8; j_gene: TRBJ1-6; CDR3aa: ASSLGTQGVSPLH
v_gene: TRBV5-1; j_gene: TRBJ2-7; CDR3aa: ASSPRTGHYEQY
v_gene: TRBV5-1; j_gene: TRBJ1-4; CDR3aa: ASSLGGTGEEKLF
v_gene: TRBV5-1; j_gene: TRBJ2-1; CDR3aa: ASSWGDHEQF
v_gene: TRBV27; j_gene: TRBJ2-1; CDR3aa: ASSLFGTGGNEQF
v_gene: TRBV27; j_gene: TRBJ1-5; CDR3aa: ASSSVRVGQPQH
v_gene: TRBV29-1; j_gene: TRBJ1-2; CDR3aa: SVEAGRDGYT
v_gene: TRBV5-1; j_gene: TRBJ2-2; CDR3aa: ASSPPTSGGANTGELF
v_gene: TRBV28; j_gene: TRBJ2-5; CDR3aa: ASSLFSGTQY
v_gene: TRBV11-3; j_gene: TRBJ2-5; CDR3aa: ASSLDRQMETQY
v_gene: TRBV19; j_gene: TRBJ2-3; CDR3aa: ASSIGQYSNTDTQY
v_gene: TRBV5-4; j_gene: TRBJ1-1; CDR3aa: ASRFQGDTEAF
v_gene: TRBV30; j_gene: TRBJ1-1; CDR3aa: ACGPTGMHTEAF
v_gene: TRBV9; j_gene: TRBJ2-7; CDR3aa: ASSVGGAAPYEQY
v_gene: TRBV5-1; j_gene: TRBJ1-3; CDR3aa: ASSQDRATRSGNTIY
v_gene: TRBV11-2; j_gene: TRBJ1-4; CDR3aa: ASSRDRNEKLF
v_gene: TRBV25-1; j_gene: TRBJ2-4; CDR3aa: ASSDRSGGAVAKNIQY
v_gene: TRBV5-1; j_gene: TRBJ1-3; CDR3aa: ASRTSSGNTIY
v_gene: TRBV19; j_gene: TRBJ1-4; CDR3aa: ASSLRKQGPATNEKLF
v_gene: TRBV16; j_gene: TRBJ1-2; CDR3aa: ASSQLRGNYGYT
v_gene: TRBV7-2; j_gene: TRBJ1-4; CDR3aa: ASRPGTAVNEKLF
v_gene: TRBV4-2; j_gene: TRBJ1-1; CDR3aa: ASELTGRNTEAF
v_gene: TRBV2; j_gene: TRBJ1-6; CDR3aa: ASSDWGQNNSPLH
v_gene: TRBV28; j_gene: TRBJ1-4; CDR3aa: ASSTPGQEVEKLF
v_gene: TRBV2; j_gene: TRBJ2-6; CDR3aa: ASRGQGSSGANVLT
v_gene: TRBV10-3; j_gene: TRBJ1-4; CDR3aa: AIRPSQGSNEKLF
v_gene: TRBV7-4; j_gene: TRBJ2-1; CDR3aa: ASSLRMGGWRDEQF
v_gene: TRBV6-1; j_gene: TRBJ1-2; CDR3aa: ASSFRTGGSDGYT
v_gene: TRBV21-1; j_gene: TRBJ2-7; CDR3aa: ASSPRLAIRTLEQY
v_gene: TRBV29-1; j_gene: TRBJ1-1; CDR3aa: SAIRVTATEAF
v_gene: TRBV7-2; j_gene: TRBJ1-5; CDR3aa: ASSHPGGGQPQH
v_gene: TRBV4-1; j_gene: TRBJ2-2; CDR3aa: ASSHRQGRIPTGELF
v_gene: TRBV7-6; j_gene: TRBJ1-1; CDR3aa: ASSSSGAPGH